Following are 8 T cell receptor beta chains from one sample sequenced in a study of CD8 T cells in Susac syndrome. The RNA input was roughly 0.45 to 1 ug, and it was reverse transcribed with random hexamers. TCRdb analysed the immunoSEQ multiplex PCR reads with MiXCR anew, one entry per CDR3 protein. The sample shows about 47,000 distinct CDR3 sequences, 80% to 95% of them seen only once. The sequencing input was CD8+ T cells from PBMCs. These receptors were taken from a human donor in good health.

The rearrangement uses TRBV2 and TRBJ2-7; 11 bases map to TRBD2. The germline gives CDR1 SNHLY, CDR2 FYNNEI. The CDR3 loop spans 12 amino acids. With 8 bases clipped from V and 6 bases from J, the junction kept 3 bases outside the gene matches. DNA for the CDR3: TGTGCCAGCGGGACTAGCGGCTGCGAGCAGTACTTC. Its translation: CASGTSGCEQYF. The full variable domain, with the rest looked up from reference TRBV2 and TRBJ2-7, is EPEVTQTPSHQVTQMGQEVILRCVPISNHLYFYWYRQILGQKVEFLVSFYNNEISEKSEIFDDQFSVERPDGSNFTLKIRSTKLEDSAMYFCASGTSGCEQYFGPGTRLTVT.

The count of this clonotype is one. V gene TRBV7-9 combines with J gene TRBJ1-5; the D gene is possibly TRBD1 (5 bases). Trimming stripped 5 bases from V and 8 bases from J, with 10 bases between. Germline CDR1 is SEHNR and CDR2 is FQNEAQ (reference sequence). The CDR3 loop spans 12 amino acids. The CDR3 region has the DNA TGTGCCAGCAGCGAAGGGACGGAGCCCCAGCATTTT. Translation gives CASSEGTEPQHF.

J is TRBJ1-5 and V is TRBV27; D ambiguous. CDR3 length equals 12 residues. V lost 2 bases and J lost 6, with 5 bases in between. Germline values: CDR1 MNHEY, CDR2 SMNVEV (reference sequence). The CDR3 DNA reads TGTGCCAGCAGTTTACCGGGTCAGCCCCAGCATTTT. Its translation: CASSLPGQPQHF.

This rearrangement joins TRBV20-1 to TRBJ2-7; D may match TRBD1 or TRBD2 (7 bases each). The germline CDR1 and CDR2 sequences are DFQATT and SNEGSKA (reference sequence). V gave up 6 bases and J gave up 0 bases, with 12 bases separating them. This CDR3 spans 13 amino acids. The CDR3 here is CSASGTDSYEQYF. In nucleotides, the CDR3 is TGCAGTGCCAGCGGGACAGACTCCTACGAGCAGTACTTC.

The chain links TRBV3-1 to TRBJ1-2, with 9 bases fitting TRBD1. V gave up 5 bases and J gave up 6 bases; unmatched junction bases: 10. CDR1 and CDR2 (germline): LGHDT, YNNKEL (reference sequence). This CDR3 has 15 amino acids. CDR3 amino acids: CASSFNRDRADGYTF. The CDR3 nucleotides read TGTGCCAGCAGCTTCAACCGGGACAGGGCCGATGGCTACACCTTC.

This rearrangement joins TRBV6-5 to TRBJ1-4; no definite D call. In germline, CDR1 is MNHEY, CDR2 SVGAGI. This CDR3 has 12 amino acids. The V end lost 7 bases, the J end lost 8 bases, and 11 bases lay between the germline ends. The CDR3 region is CASIRGYEKLFF. CDR3 sequence (DNA): TGTGCCAGCATCAGAGGATACGAAAAACTGTTTTTT.

The rearrangement uses TRBV7-8 and TRBJ2-1, with TRBD2 as a possible D gene (5 bases). V lost 0 bases, J lost 2 bases, and 11 bases lay in between. Per germline, CDR1 SGHVS and CDR2 FQNEAQ. CDR3 size: 16 residues. CDR3 protein: CASSLARLAAYNEQFF. CDR3 bases: TGTGCCAGCAGCTTAGCCCGGCTAGCCGCCTACAATGAGCAGTTCTTC.

This sequence joins TRBV6-5 and TRBJ2-1; D unresolved. The germline V and J ends were trimmed by 0 bases and 4 bases, with 10 bases remaining between them. Germline assignment: CDR1 MNHEY and CDR2 SVGAGI. This CDR3 spans 15 amino acids. In DNA, the CDR3 is TGTGCCAGCAGTTACTCGTTCTCCGGGTACAATGAGCAGTTCTTC. It translates to CASSYSFSGYNEQFF.